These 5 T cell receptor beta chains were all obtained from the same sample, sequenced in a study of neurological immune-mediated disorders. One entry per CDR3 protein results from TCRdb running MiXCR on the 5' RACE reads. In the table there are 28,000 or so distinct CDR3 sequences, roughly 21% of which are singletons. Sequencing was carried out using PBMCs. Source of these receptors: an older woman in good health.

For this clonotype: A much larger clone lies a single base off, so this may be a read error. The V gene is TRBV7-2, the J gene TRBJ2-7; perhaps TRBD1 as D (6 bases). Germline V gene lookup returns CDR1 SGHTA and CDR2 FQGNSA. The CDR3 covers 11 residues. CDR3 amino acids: CDSRSNRVEYF. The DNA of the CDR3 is TGTGACAGCAGATCGAACAGGGTTGAGTACTTC.

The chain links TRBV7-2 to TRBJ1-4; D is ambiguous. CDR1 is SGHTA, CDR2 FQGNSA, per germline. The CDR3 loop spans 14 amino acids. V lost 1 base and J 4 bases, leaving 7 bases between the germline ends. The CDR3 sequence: CASSLESLNEKLFF. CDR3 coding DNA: TGTGCCAGCAGCTTAGAGAGCCTTAATGAAAAACTGTTTTTT.

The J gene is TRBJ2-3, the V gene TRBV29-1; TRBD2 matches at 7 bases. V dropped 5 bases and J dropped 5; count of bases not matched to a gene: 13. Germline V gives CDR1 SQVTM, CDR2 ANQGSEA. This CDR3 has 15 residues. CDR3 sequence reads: CSVRGLAGGRDTQYF. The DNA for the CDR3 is TGCAGCGTTCGTGGATTAGCGGGCGGCAGAGATACGCAGTATTTT.

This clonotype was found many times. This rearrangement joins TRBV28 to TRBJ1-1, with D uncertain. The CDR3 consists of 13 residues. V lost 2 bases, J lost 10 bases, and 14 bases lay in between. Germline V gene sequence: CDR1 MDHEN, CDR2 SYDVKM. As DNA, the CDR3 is TGTGCCAGCAGTTTAGTCCAAACCTTAGGAGCTTTCTTT. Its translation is CASSLVQTLGAFF.

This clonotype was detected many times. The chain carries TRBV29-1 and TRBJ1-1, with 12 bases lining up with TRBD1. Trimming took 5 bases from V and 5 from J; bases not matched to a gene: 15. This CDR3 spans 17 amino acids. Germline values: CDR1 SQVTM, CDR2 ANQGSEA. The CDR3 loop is CSVPRGGTGGLGTEAFF. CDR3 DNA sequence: TGCAGCGTTCCTAGGGGCGGGACAGGGGGCTTGGGGACTGAAGCTTTCTTT.